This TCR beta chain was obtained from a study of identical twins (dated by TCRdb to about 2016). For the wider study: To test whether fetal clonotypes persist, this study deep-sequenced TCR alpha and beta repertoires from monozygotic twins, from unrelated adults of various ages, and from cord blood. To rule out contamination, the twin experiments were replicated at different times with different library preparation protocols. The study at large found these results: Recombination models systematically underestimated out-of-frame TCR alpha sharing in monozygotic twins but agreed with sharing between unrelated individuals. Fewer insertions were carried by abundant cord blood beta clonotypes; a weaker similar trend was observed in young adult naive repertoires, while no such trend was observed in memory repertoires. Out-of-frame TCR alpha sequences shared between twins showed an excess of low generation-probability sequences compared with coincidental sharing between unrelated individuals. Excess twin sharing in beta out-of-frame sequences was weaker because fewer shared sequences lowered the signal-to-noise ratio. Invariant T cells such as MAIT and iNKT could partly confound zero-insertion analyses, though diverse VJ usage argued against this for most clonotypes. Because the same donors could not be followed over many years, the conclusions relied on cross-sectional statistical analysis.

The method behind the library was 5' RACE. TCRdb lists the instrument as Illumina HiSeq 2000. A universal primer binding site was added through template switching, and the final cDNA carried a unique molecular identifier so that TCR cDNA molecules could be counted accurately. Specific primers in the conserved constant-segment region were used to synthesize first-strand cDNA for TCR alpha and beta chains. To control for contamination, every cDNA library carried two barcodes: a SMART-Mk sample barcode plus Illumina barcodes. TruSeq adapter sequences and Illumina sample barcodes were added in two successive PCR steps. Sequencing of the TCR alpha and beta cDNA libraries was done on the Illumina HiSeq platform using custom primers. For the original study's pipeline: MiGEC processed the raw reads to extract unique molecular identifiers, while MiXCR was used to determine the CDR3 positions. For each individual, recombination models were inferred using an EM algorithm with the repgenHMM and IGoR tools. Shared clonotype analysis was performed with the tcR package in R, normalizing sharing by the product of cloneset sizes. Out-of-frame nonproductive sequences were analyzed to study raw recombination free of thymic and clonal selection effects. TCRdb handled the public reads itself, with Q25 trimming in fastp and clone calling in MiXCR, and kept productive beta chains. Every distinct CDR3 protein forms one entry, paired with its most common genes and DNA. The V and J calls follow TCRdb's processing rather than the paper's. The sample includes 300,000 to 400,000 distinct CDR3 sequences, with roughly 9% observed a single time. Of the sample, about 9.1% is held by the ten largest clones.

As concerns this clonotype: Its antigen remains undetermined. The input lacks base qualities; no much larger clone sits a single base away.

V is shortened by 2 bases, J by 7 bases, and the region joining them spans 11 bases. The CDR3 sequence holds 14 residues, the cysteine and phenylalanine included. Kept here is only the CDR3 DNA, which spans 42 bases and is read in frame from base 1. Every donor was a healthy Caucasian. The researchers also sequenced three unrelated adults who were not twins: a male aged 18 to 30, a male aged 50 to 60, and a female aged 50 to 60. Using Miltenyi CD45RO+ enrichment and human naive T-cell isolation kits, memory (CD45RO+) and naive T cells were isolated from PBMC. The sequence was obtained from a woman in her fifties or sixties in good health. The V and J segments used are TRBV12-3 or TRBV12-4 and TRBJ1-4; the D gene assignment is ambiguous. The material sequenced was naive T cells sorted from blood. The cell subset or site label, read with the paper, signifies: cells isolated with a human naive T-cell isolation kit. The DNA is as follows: TGTGCCAGCAGTTTAACTGAAGGGTCTGAAAAACTGTTTTTT. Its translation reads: CASSLTEGSEKLFF.